Listed here are 4 T cell receptor beta chains from one sample, sequenced in a study of T cell responses to AZD1222 COVID-19 vaccine. Clones were sequenced by immunoSEQ multiplex PCR, and TCRdb holds only the in-frame ones, with some missing. Seen here are about 140,000 clones, approximately 90% observed once, and the top ten hold 2.5% to 3%. This material consisted of peripheral blood, taken on day 0 of AZD1222 vaccination. Source of these receptors: an adult in good health.

This clone came up once. The V gene is TRBV7-9, the J gene TRBJ2-1; 13 nucleotides align to TRBD2. Germline values: CDR1 SEHNR, CDR2 FQNEAQ (reference sequence). With V trimmed by 4 bases and J by 10 bases, 16 bases remained unmatched. The CDR3 contains 18 residues. CDR3 coding DNA: TGTGCCAGCAGCTGGGAGCTTGGGACTAGCGGGGCTAAGGGGGAGCAGTTCTTC. Translating gives CASSWELGTSGAKGEQFF.

This clone has a single count. The rearrangement links TRBV19 to TRBJ2-6; D is uncertain. The germline V and J ends were trimmed by 2 bases and 0 bases, with 5 bases remaining between them. Germline V lookup: CDR1 LNHDA, CDR2 SQIVND (reference sequence). The CDR3 runs to 15 residues. The CDR3 loop is CASSITGSGANVLTF. The CDR3 bases are TGTGCCAGTAGTATAACTGGCTCTGGGGCCAACGTCCTGACTTTC.

This clone has just one count. The chain combines TRBV11-3 with TRBJ2-3, with TRBD1 as a possible D gene (5 bases). V was trimmed by 4 bases and J by 5 bases, leaving 13 bases between them. There are 14 residues in the CDR3. In germline, CDR1 is SGHNT, CDR2 YENEEA. Here the CDR3 reads CASSSYRDRDTQYF. The CDR3 coding sequence is TGTGCCAGCAGCTCATACCGAGACAGAGATACGCAGTATTTT. Together with reference TRBV11-3 and TRBJ2-3, the CDR3 gives the full variable domain: EAGVVQSPRYKIIEKKQPVAFWCNPISGHNTLYWYLQNLGQGPELLIRYENEEAVDDSQLPKDRFSAERLKGVDSTLKIQPAELGDSAVYLCASSSYRDRDTQYFGPGTRLTVL.

The chain recombines TRBV7-2 with TRBJ1-2; D call uncertain. The CDR3 runs to 15 residues. CDR1 SGHTA and CDR2 FQGNSA come from the germline V gene. V shed 1 base and J shed 4 bases, with 13 bases lying between them. The CDR3 loop is CASSLVPAGSYGYTF. In nucleotides, the CDR3 is TGTGCCAGCAGCTTAGTTCCCGCGGGCTCCTATGGCTACACCTTC.